This TCR beta chain was identified during a study of Ad26.COV2.S vaccination and SARS-CoV-2 variants. Study in general: Donor was one of the participants in the Ad26.COV2.S arm of the COV1001 trial.

Treatment noted: roughly 19 received Ad26.COV2.S at low or high dose, single or two shots; 5 received placebo; per-sample allocation not given. On day 63 after the first injection, vaccine and placebo recipients gave samples. This vaccine is an Ad26 vector that expresses the Wuhan-strain SARS-CoV-2 spike. Germline CDR1 and CDR2: MDHEN and SYDVKM. Trimming cost V 0 bases and J 4 bases, with 15 bases left between them. This CDR3 has 16 residues. Measured with immunoSEQ multiplex PCR; TCRdb has only the in-frame clones, and not every one. The sample yields hundreds of thousands of clones, around 89% seen once.

The sample consisted of peripheral blood, taken in a trial of Ad26.COV2.S vaccine versus placebo. The chain uses TRBV28 and TRBJ1-1, with D maybe TRBD1 (5 bases). The TCR originated in a person aged 18-60 years who received the Ad26.COV2.S COVID-19 vaccine or a placebo. The CDR3 bases are TGTGCCAGCAGTTTATGGGACACCCTCAGGACCACTGAAGCTTTCTTT. As protein: CASSLWDTLRTTEAFF.